These 9 T cell receptor beta chains originate from one sample sequenced in a study of Ad26.COV2.S vaccination and SARS-CoV-2 variants (dated by TCRdb to the early 2020s). This sample's treatment or condition label indicates: roughly 20 received Ad26.COV2.S at low or high dose, single or two shots; several received placebo; per-sample allocation not given. Repertoires of vaccine and placebo recipients were sequenced from samples taken on day 63 after the first injection. The library was made by the immunoSEQ multiplex PCR assay. TCRdb limited this immuneACCESS table to in-frame rearrangements with V and J called. A share of clones is missing; checked studies link under half to unresolved V genes, and the rest is unexplained. This sample lists 350,000 to 450,000 clones; 83% were detected once. The ten biggest clones cover nearly 7.5% of the sample. Sequencing was performed on peripheral blood, taken in a trial of Ad26.COV2.S vaccine versus placebo. All receptors come from a person aged 18-60 years who received the Ad26.COV2.S COVID-19 vaccine or a placebo.

The gene calls are TRBV5-1 and TRBJ2-5, with no clear D. V was clipped by 5 bases and J by 2 bases, with 10 bases between them. The CDR3 spans 13 residues. The germline V gene has CDR1 SGHRS and CDR2 YFSETQ. The CDR3: CASRSALQETQYF. CDR3 DNA: TGCGCCAGCAGGTCAGCTTTACAAGAGACCCAGTACTTC.

The chain links TRBV11-2 to TRBJ2-7; D gene unclear. Per germline, CDR1 SGHAT and CDR2 FQNNGV. V was trimmed by 1 base and J by 6 bases, leaving 10 bases between them. CDR3 length equals 13 residues. The CDR3 nucleotides are TGTGCCAGCAGCTTAGTTAGGCTCGGCGAGCAGTACTTC. Residues: CASSLVRLGEQYF. The full variable domain, completed using reference TRBV11-2 and TRBJ2-7, is EAGVAQSPRYKIIEKRQSVAFWCNPISGHATLYWYQQILGQGPKLLIQFQNNGVVDDSQLPKDRFSAERLKGVDSTLKIQPAKLEDSAVYLCASSLVRLGEQYFGPGTRLTVT.

This chain links TRBV2 with TRBJ1-2; possible D gene TRBD1, 5 bases. Germline values: CDR1 SNHLY, CDR2 FYNNEI. The CDR3 has 12 residues. Trimming removed 6 bases at V and 10 bases at J, with 15 bases between. This CDR3 is CASRRDLSPYTF. The CDR3 DNA is TGTGCCAGCAGGCGGGACCTATCCCCCTACACCTTC.

J is TRBJ2-7 and V is TRBV7-2, with 7 bases fitting TRBD2. This CDR3 region has 17 residues. The junction had 12 bases not matched to a gene; V was cut back by 4 bases and J by 0 bases. The germline V gene encodes CDR1 SGHTA and CDR2 FQGNSA. The CDR3 reads CASSSWGWRGSSYEQYF. CDR3 nucleotide sequence: TGTGCCAGCAGCTCATGGGGATGGCGGGGGAGCTCCTACGAGCAGTACTTC.

This chain connects TRBV12-3 or TRBV12-4 to TRBJ1-2; no firm D call. V lost 7 bases, J lost 3 bases, and 12 bases lay in between. The CDR3 has 13 amino acids. Here the CDR3 reads CASTPGGYYGYTF. The CDR3 DNA sequence: TGTGCCAGCACCCCCGGCGGATACTATGGCTACACCTTC.

The chain uses TRBV5-4 and TRBJ2-7, with 11 bases that match TRBD2. Germline assignment: CDR1 SGHNT and CDR2 YYREEE (reference sequence). Losses at the gene ends were 3 bases for V and 3 bases for J; bases not matched to a gene: 8. The CDR3 totals 16 residues. This CDR3 reads CASSYGTSGSLYEQYF. CDR3 DNA sequence: TGTGCCAGCAGCTATGGAACTAGCGGGAGTCTCTACGAGCAGTACTTC.

This clone was seen once. The rearrangement uses TRBV4-3 and TRBJ1-6; D not certain. This CDR3 region has 14 residues. Trimming shortened V by 1 base and J by 4 bases, and 5 bases separated the two germline ends. Germline lookup yields CDR1 LGHNA and CDR2 YSLEER. The CDR3 reads CASSQVRYNSPLHF. DNA for the CDR3: TGCGCCAGCAGCCAAGTCCGGTATAATTCACCCCTCCACTTT.

The chain uses TRBV7-6 and TRBJ2-1; D gene unclear. The germline CDR1 and CDR2 sequences are SGHVS and FNYEAQ. The CDR3 loop spans 16 amino acids. Trimming removed 2 bases at V and 0 bases at J, with 11 bases between. The CDR3 protein is CASSLTALPSYNEQFF. In DNA, the CDR3 is TGTGCCAGCAGCTTAACAGCGTTGCCCTCCTACAATGAGCAGTTCTTC.

The V and J genes are TRBV5-1 and TRBJ1-5; D gene uncertain. V was pared by 4 bases and J by 5 bases, with 10 bases between. The CDR3 length is 13 residues. Germline V gene lookup returns CDR1 SGHRS and CDR2 YFSETQ. The chain's CDR3 is CASSLTGDQPQHF. The CDR3 DNA is TGCGCCAGCAGCCTGACCGGAGATCAGCCCCAGCATTTT.